The 9 T cell receptor beta chains below were found in one sample sequenced in a study of T cell responses to AZD1222 COVID-19 vaccine. Here immunoSEQ multiplex PCR was the method, and the copy in TCRdb shows in-frame clones only, minus some. The sample yields about 180,000 clones, around nine tenths seen once. This specimen was peripheral blood, taken on day 0 of AZD1222 vaccination. The receptors shown here come from an adult in good health.

The V gene is TRBV18, the J gene TRBJ2-7, with a tentative D call TRBD2 (5 bases). V dropped 6 bases and J dropped 4 bases, with 19 bases sitting between them. Germline values: CDR1 KGHSH, CDR2 LQKENI. This CDR3 has 15 amino acids. The CDR3 spells CASSTTSGNHYEQYF. The DNA of the CDR3 is TGTGCCAGCTCGACCACATCCGGGAACCATTACGAGCAGTACTTC.

The V gene is TRBV11-2, the J gene TRBJ2-4; D gene unclear. The CDR3 is 15 residues long. V shed 1 base and J shed 1 base, with 8 bases lying between them. Germline V CDR1 and CDR2: SGHAT, FQNNGV. CDR3 loop: CASSLGRMAKNIQYF. The CDR3 nucleotides are TGTGCCAGCAGCTTAGGGCGGATGGCCAAAAACATTCAGTACTTC. The complete variable domain, with remaining parts taken from reference TRBV11-2 and TRBJ2-4, reads EAGVAQSPRYKIIEKRQSVAFWCNPISGHATLYWYQQILGQGPKLLIQFQNNGVVDDSQLPKDRFSAERLKGVDSTLKIQPAKLEDSAVYLCASSLGRMAKNIQYFGAGTRLSVL.

The chain joins TRBV6-4 to TRBJ2-7, with TRBD2 matching over 7 bases. CDR3 length: 15 residues. V shed 2 bases and J 2 bases; nucleotides not matched to a gene: 6. CDR1 is MRHNA, CDR2 SNTAGT, per germline. The CDR3 sequence is CASSDNGTNAYEQYF. CDR3 coding DNA: TGTGCCAGCAGTGACAATGGGACTAACGCCTACGAGCAGTACTTC.

This chain uses TRBV7-9 with TRBJ2-2; D gene ambiguous. The V end was cut by 7 bases, the J end by 6 bases, with 12 bases between. The CDR3 contains 13 residues. Germline V gene sequence: CDR1 SEHNR, CDR2 FQNEAQ (reference sequence). CDR3 in DNA: TGTGCCAGCACCGACACGGCGGCCGGGGAGCTGTTTTTT. Translation gives CASTDTAAGELFF.

CDR3 in DNA: TGCGCCAGCAGCCTAGGACTGCCTTCAACTAATGAAAAACTGTTTTTT. Amino acids: CASSLGLPSTNEKLFF. This rearrangement joins TRBV4-3 to TRBJ1-4; D unclear. Germline V lookup: CDR1 LGHNA, CDR2 YSLEER. V was clipped by 4 bases and J by 0 bases, with 12 bases between them. There are 16 residues in the CDR3.

The chain combines TRBV7-9 with TRBJ1-4, with 8 bases lining up with TRBD1. The CDR3 covers 16 residues. Trimming cost V 5 bases and J 5 bases; bases outside gene matches: 10. The germline gives CDR1 SEHNR, CDR2 FQNEAQ (reference sequence). The CDR3 region has the DNA TGTGCCAGCAGCCCTCCCGGACAGGGCAGGAATGAAAAACTGTTTTTT. This codes for CASSPPGQGRNEKLFF.

V usage is TRBV9 and J usage is TRBJ2-7, with 7 bases aligning to TRBD2. The CDR3 consists of 17 residues. Germline loops: CDR1 SGDLS, CDR2 YYNGEE. J gave up 0 bases and V 7 bases, and 16 bases lay outside the gene matches. CDR3 loop: CASGRLAEPRGSYEQYF. DNA of the CDR3: TGTGCCAGCGGGCGGCTAGCGGAGCCTCGGGGCTCCTACGAGCAGTACTTC.

The chain carries TRBV19 and TRBJ2-7, with 10 positions matching TRBD2. The length of the CDR3 is 16 residues. The junction had 8 bases not matched to a gene; V was cut back by 6 bases and J by 0 bases. CDR1 and CDR2 from the germline V gene are LNHDA and SQIVND (reference sequence). DNA of the CDR3: TGTGCCAGTAGCCCCTATAGCGGGGGGCTCTCCTACGAGCAGTACTTC. This sequence encodes CASSPYSGGLSYEQYF.

This chain uses TRBV6-5 with TRBJ2-1; TRBD1 might be the D (5 bases). CDR3 length equals 13 residues. Germline V gene data show CDR1 as MNHEY and CDR2 as SVGAGI. V shed 6 bases and J shed 3 bases, with 9 bases lying between them. The CDR3 DNA is TGTGCCAGCAGATACAGGTTCTACAATGAGCAGTTCTTC. It yields the protein CASRYRFYNEQFF.